This T cell receptor (beta chain) was observed in a study of blood T cell repertoires in COVID-19. Germline assignment: CDR1 KGHSH and CDR2 LQKENI. The CDR3 is 15 amino acids. Libraries were prepared by immunoSEQ multiplex PCR; TCRdb keeps only in-frame clonotypes and omits some of them. The sample shows around 70,000 clones, roughly 80% of them seen only once. Details on this clone: An end of the junction differs from the germline gene, which may be a read error.

The TCR was taken from a man older than 75 with acute or convalescent COVID-19. The sample consisted of peripheral blood. The chain recombines TRBV18 with TRBJ1-5; D is unresolved. The DNA for the CDR3 is TGTGCCAGCTCACCTTGGACGGCTAGCGATCAGCCCCAGCATTTT. Amino acids: CASSPWTASDQPQHF.